This TCR beta chain was sequenced in a study of T cells in Graves' hyperthyroidism and ophthalmopathy. Study-wide results and caveats: Among clonotypes expanded in thyroid above 0.001, most were also found in blood.

This clonotype was seen more than once but under ten times. Its specificity is not known. The patients, who ranged from 18 to 65 in age, presented with newly diagnosed hyperthyroidism lasting under 2 months. RNA transcripts provided the source from which TCR beta CDR3 regions were amplified. TCR CDR3 regions were first amplified by RT-PCR with HTBI primers. MiXCR, applied by TCRdb to the multiplex PCR reads, yields one record per CDR3 protein. This sample has over 700,000 distinct CDR3 sequences, with around a sixth found just once. Per the germline V gene, CDR1 is SGHTA and CDR2 is FQGTGA. Unmatched junction bases numbered 6, after V lost 5 bases and J lost 3 bases. The CDR3 extends over 16 amino acids.

V gene TRBV7-3 combines with J gene TRBJ2-1; 11 nucleotides agree with TRBD2. The sample was blood. This receptor was identified in a woman aged 45 to 65 with Graves' hyperthyroidism that later progressed to Graves' ophthalmopathy. CDR3 loop: CASSLSGGAHYNEQFF. The CDR3 DNA reads TGTGCCAGCAGCCTTAGCGGGGGGGCTCACTACAATGAGCAGTTCTTC.